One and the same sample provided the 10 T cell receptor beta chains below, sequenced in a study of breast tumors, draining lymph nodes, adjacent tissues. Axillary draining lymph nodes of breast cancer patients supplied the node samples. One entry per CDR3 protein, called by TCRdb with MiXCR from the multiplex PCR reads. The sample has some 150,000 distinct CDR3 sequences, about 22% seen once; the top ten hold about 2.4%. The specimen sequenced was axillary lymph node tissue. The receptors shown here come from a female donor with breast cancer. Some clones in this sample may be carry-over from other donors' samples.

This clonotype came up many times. Here the CDR3 DNA reads TGCGCCAGCAGACAGGGGCTTAGTAACGAGCAGTACTTC. Amino acids: CASRQGLSNEQYF. The chain recombines TRBV10-1 with TRBJ2-7; 7 positions match TRBD1. Germline trimming cut 6 bases from V and 5 bases from J; bases unmatched to any gene: 7. Germline V CDR1 and CDR2: WNHNN, SYGVQD (reference sequence). The CDR3 consists of 13 residues.

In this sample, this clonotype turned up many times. In DNA, the CDR3 is TGTGCCAGCAGCCCCATAGGGACAGTCACCGGGGAGCTGTTTTTT. Translating it yields CASSPIGTVTGELFF. The chain carries TRBV2 and TRBJ2-2; TRBD1 matches 7 bases. Germline V CDR1 and CDR2: SNHLY, FYNNEI. V lost 6 bases and J lost 4; bases outside the gene matches: 8. This CDR3 spans 15 amino acids. The whole variable domain, remainder taken from reference TRBV2 and TRBJ2-2, is EPEVTQTPSHQVTQMGQEVILRCVPISNHLYFYWYRQILGQKVEFLVSFYNNEISEKSEIFDDQFSVERPDGSNFTLKIRSTKLEDSAMYFCASSPIGTVTGELFFGEGSRLTVL.

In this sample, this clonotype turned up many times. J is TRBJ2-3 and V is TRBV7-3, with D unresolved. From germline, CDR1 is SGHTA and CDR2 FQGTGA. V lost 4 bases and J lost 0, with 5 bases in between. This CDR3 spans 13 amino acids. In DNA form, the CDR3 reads TGTGCCAGCAGCTCAGCTAGCACAGATACGCAGTATTTT. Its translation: CASSSASTDTQYF.

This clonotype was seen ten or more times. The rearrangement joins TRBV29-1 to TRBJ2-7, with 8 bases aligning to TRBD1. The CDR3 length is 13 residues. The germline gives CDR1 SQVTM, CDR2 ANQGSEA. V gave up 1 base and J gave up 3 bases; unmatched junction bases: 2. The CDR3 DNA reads TGCAGCGTTGAAGTCGGACAGGGCTACGAGCAGTACTTC. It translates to CSVEVGQGYEQYF.

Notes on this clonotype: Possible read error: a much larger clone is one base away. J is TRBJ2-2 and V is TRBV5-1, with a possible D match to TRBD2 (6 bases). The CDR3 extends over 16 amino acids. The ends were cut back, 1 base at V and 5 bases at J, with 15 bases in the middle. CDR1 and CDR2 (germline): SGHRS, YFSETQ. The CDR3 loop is CASSLTGTLQTGELFF. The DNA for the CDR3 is TGCGCCAGCAGCTTGACCGGGACTCTGCAGACCGGGGAGCTGTTTTTT. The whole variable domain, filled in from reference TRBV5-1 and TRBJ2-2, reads KAGVTQTPRYLIKTRGQQVTLSCSPISGHRSVSWYQQTPGQGLQFLFEYFSETQRNKGNFPGRFSGRQFSNSRSEMNVSTLELGDSALYLCASSLTGTLQTGELFFGEGSRLTVL.

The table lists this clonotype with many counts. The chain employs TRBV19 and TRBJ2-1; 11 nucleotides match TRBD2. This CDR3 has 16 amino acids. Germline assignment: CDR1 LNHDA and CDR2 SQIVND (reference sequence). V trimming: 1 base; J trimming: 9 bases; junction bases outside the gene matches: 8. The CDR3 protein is CASSIVVAGGRSEQFF. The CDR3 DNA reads TGTGCCAGTAGTATAGTGGTAGCGGGAGGGCGGAGTGAGCAGTTCTTC.

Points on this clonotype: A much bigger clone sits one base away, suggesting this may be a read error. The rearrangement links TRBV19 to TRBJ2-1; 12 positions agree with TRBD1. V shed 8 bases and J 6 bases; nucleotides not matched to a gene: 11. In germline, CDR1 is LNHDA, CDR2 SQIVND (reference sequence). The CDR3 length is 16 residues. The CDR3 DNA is TGTGCCAGTGGTCCCCCGGGACAGGGGGCGATCAATGAGCAGTTCTTC. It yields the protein CASGPPGQGAINEQFF. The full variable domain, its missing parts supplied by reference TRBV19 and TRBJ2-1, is DGGITQSPKYLFRKEGQNVTLSCEQNLNHDAMYWYRQDPGQGLRLIYYSQIVNDFQKGDIAEGYSVSREKKESFPLTVTSAQKNPTAFYLCASGPPGQGAINEQFFGPGTRLTVL.

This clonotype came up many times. The CDR3 spells CASGAGYEQYF. CDR3 in DNA: TGTGCCAGCGGGGCCGGGTACGAGCAGTACTTC. The J gene is TRBJ2-7, the V gene TRBV12-3 or TRBV12-4, with D tentatively TRBD1 (5 bases). The CDR3 has 11 residues. The V end was cut by 8 bases, the J end by 4 bases, with 9 bases between.

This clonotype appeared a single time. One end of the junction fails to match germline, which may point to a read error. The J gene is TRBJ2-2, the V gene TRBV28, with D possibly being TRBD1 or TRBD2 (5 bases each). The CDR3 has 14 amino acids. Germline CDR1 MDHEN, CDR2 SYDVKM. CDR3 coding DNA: TGTGCCAGCAGTTACAAGGGGAACACCGGGGAGCTGCTTTTT. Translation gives CASSYKGNTGELLF.

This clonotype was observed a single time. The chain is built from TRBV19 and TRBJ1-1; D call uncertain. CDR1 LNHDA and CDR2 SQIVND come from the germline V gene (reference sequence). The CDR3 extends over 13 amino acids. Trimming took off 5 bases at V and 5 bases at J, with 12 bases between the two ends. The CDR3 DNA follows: TGTGCCAGTAGTCCGACCGGGAGGACTGAAGCTTTCTTT. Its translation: CASSPTGRTEAFF. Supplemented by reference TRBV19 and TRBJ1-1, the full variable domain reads DGGITQSPKYLFRKEGQNVTLSCEQNLNHDAMYWYRQDPGQGLRLIYYSQIVNDFQKGDIAEGYSVSREKKESFPLTVTSAQKNPTAFYLCASSPTGRTEAFFGQGTRLTVV.